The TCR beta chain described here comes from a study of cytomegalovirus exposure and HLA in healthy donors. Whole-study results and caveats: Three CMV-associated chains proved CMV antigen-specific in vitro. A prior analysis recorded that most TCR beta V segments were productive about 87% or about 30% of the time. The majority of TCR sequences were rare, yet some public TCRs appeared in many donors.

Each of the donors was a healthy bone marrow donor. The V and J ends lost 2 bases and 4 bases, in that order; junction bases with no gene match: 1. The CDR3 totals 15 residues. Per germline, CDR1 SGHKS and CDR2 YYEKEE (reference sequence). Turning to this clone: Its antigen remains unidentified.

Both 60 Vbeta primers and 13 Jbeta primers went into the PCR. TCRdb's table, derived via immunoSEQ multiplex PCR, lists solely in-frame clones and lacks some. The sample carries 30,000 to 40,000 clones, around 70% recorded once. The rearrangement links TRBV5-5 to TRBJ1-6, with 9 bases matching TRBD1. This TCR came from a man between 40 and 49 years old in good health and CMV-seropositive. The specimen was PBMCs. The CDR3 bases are TGTGCCAGCAGCTTCGGACAGGGGTATAATTCACCCCTCCACTTT. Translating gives CASSFGQGYNSPLHF. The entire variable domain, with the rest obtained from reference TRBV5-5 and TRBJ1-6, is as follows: DAGVTQSPTHLIKTRGQQVTLRCSPISGHKSVSWYQQVLGQGPQFIFQYYEKEERGRGNFPDRFSARQFPNYSSELNVNALLLGDSALYLCASSFGQGYNSPLHFGNGTRLTVT.